The rows below give T cell receptor beta chains drawn from one sample of a study of blood T cell repertoires in COVID-19. Only in-frame clones appear in the TCRdb table, and some are missing; sequencing was by immunoSEQ multiplex PCR. The repertoire holds tens of thousands of clones, with more than 85% as singletons. The sequencing sample was made of peripheral blood. These receptors were taken from a man aged 50 to 59 with acute or convalescent COVID-19. Each CDR3 is given with its conserved first and last residue. D genes are given only for firm matches. Size is stated for part of the rows, as once, few or many counts, or as a class when the clone is expanded.

size	D	V	J	DNA	CDR3
.	.	TRBV5-1	TRBJ2-3	TGCGCCAGCAGCTTCCTGACAAGCACAGATACGCAGTATTTT	CASSFLTSTDTQYF
few	.	TRBV7-9	TRBJ1-1	TGTGCCAGCAGCACAACACCTAACACTGAAGCTTTCTTT	CASSTTPNTEAFF
.	.	TRBV7-9	TRBJ1-2	TGTGCCAGCAGCCCCGAAGGGGGTTTTCTTGATGGCTACACCTTC	CASSPEGGFLDGYTF
.	TRBD2	TRBV3-1/TRBV3-2	TRBJ2-7	TGTGCCAGCAGCCGATCGGGGGGATACGAGCAGTACTTC	CASSRSGGYEQYF
.	TRBD1	TRBV29-1	TRBJ2-7	TGCAGCGTTAAACAGGGGGCGCCCGGGGGGGAGCAGTACTTC	CSVKQGAPGGEQYF
.	TRBD1	TRBV4-1	TRBJ2-2	TGCGCCAGCAGCCAAGACGGGACAGGGCAATCCGGGGAGCTGTTTTTT	CASSQDGTGQSGELFF
.	TRBD1	TRBV9	TRBJ1-1	TGTGCCAGCAGCCATGGACAGGGCGGTCCTGAAGCTTTCTTT	CASSHGQGGPEAFF
.	.	TRBV12-5	TRBJ2-3	TGTGCTAGTGGTTTGGGTCTAGGGCGGGGTGGCACAGATACGCAGTATTTT	CASGLGLGRGGTDTQYF
.	.	TRBV9	TRBJ2-5	TGTGCCAGCAGCGTGGGTCTGGGTCGCGGGGAGACCCAGTACTTC	CASSVGLGRGETQYF
.	.	TRBV5-6	TRBJ1-1	TGTGCCAGCAGCTTGGCCTCCAGTGTAGCTTTCTTT	CASSLASSVAFF
.	.	TRBV7-9	TRBJ1-5	TGTGCCAGCAGCTTAGAGGGGCGCAATCAGCCCCAGCATTTT	CASSLEGRNQPQHF
.	.	TRBV24-1	TRBJ1-2	TGTGCCACCAGTGATTCCTTCGAGGGCTACACCTTC	CATSDSFEGYTF
once	TRBD1	TRBV9	TRBJ1-2	TGTGCCAGCAGCGCCGCGGGACAGGGGAACTATGGCTACACCTTC	CASSAAGQGNYGYTF
.	TRBD1	TRBV11-3	TRBJ2-5	TGTGCCAGCAGCGCGACAGGGTTCCAAGAGACCCAGTACTTC	CASSATGFQETQYF
.	TRBD2	TRBV5-1	TRBJ2-3	TGCGCCAGCAGCTTGGGCTTGAGTAGCGGGGGCGAAGATACGCAGTATTTT	CASSLGLSSGGEDTQYF
.	.	TRBV7-8	TRBJ2-1	TGTGCCAGCAGCCAGCAGGACAATGAGCAGTTCTTC	CASSQQDNEQFF
.	.	TRBV30	TRBJ1-3	TGTGCCTGGAGTTGGCCAGGAACCGCTGCAAACACCATATATTTT	CAWSWPGTAANTIYF
.	TRBD2	TRBV2	TRBJ2-1	TGTGCCAGCAGCGTAGCGGGGGGGTTCGACAATGAGCAGTTCTTC	CASSVAGGFDNEQFF